Sequencing of this T cell receptor beta chain was carried out in a study of T cells in localized non-small cell lung cancer. Generated by immunoSEQ multiplex PCR, the TCRdb table keeps only in-frame clones and is missing some. The profile shows about 17,000 clones, around 89% of them singletons. V lost 2 bases and J lost 5, with 12 bases in between. Germline values: CDR1 GTSNPN, CDR2 SVGIG (reference sequence). This CDR3 is 13 amino acids long. This sequence joins TRBV30 and TRBJ2-5; a weak D match, TRBD1 (6 bases). Source: peripheral blood mononuclear cells, taken before any cancer treatment. This sequence originates from a woman aged 40 to 75 with stage III lung adenocarcinoma. The DNA for the CDR3 is TGTGCCTGGAGTCTCAAGAGGGGGGAGACCCAGTACTTC. Its translation is CAWSLKRGETQYF.